Listed below are T cell receptor beta chains from one sample, sequenced in a study of regulatory T cells in long-lasting Graves disease. TCRdb analysed the multiplex PCR reads with MiXCR anew, one entry per CDR3 protein. Of roughly 700,000 distinct CDR3 sequences in the sample, around 30% were seen once. Source: peripheral blood mononuclear cells (PBMCs), taken when the disease was refractory, from a patient treated with antithyroid drugs. These receptors all come from a female donor with Graves disease. Both conserved end residues are part of each CDR3. A D gene is named only where the DNA matches it firmly. Clone size is not always given. Where it is, it says once, few, many or a class for expanded clones.

J | size | V | D | DNA | CDR3
TRBJ2-7 | NA | TRBV7-2 | TRBD1 | TGTGCCAGCAGCCAGCGACAGGGGTTCCCGTACGAGCAGTACTTC | CASSQRQGFPYEQYF
TRBJ1-2 | few | TRBV27 | TRBD1 | TGTGCCAGCAGGCGACAGGGGTCTAACTATGGCTACACCTTC | CASRRQGSNYGYTF
TRBJ2-5 | few | TRBV7-6 | TRBD1 | TGTGCCAGCAGCTTAGGGACAGGGGCCGAGACCCAGTACTTC | CASSLGTGAETQYF
TRBJ2-7 | NA | TRBV4-1 | NA | TGCGCCAGCAGCCAAGATCGGGGCAGGTACGAGCAGTACTTC | CASSQDRGRYEQYF
TRBJ1-5 | NA | TRBV28 | NA | TGTGCCAGCAGTCCGAGGGTTGGTGGGGTTGCTCAGCCCCAGCATTTT | CASSPRVGGVAQPQHF
TRBJ1-2 | NA | TRBV20-1 | NA | TGCAGTGCTAGAGATGCCCGGGACGGATCCCCCTATAGCTACACCTTC | CSARDARDGSPYSYTF
TRBJ2-7 | NA | TRBV5-1 | TRBD2 | TGCGCCAGCAGCTTGGGAGGACTAGCGCGGCAGTACTTC | CASSLGGLARQYF
TRBJ1-2 | NA | TRBV6-2/TRBV6-3 | NA | TGTGCCAGCAGTGAAATGGGGGCGAGACAGCTCTATGGCTACACCTTC | CASSEMGARQLYGYTF
TRBJ2-2 | once | TRBV11-3 | NA | TGTGCAACCCGGCGGGACGCCGGGGAGCTGTTTTTT | CATRRDAGELFF
TRBJ1-5 | few | TRBV28 | NA | TGTGCCAGCAGTTTCGCTGTACAGGTCGGTCAGCCCCAGCATTTT | CASSFAVQVGQPQHF
TRBJ2-7 | NA | TRBV29-1 | TRBD2 | TGCAGCGTTCGGCCTAGCGGGATGATCAGTGCATCGGAGCAGTACTTC | CSVRPSGMISASEQYF
TRBJ1-5 | NA | TRBV2 | TRBD1 | TGTGCCTGCACAGGGGGACTGGCTCAGCCCCAGCATTTT | CACTGGLAQPQHF
TRBJ1-5 | NA | TRBV20-1 | TRBD1 | TGCAGTGCAGGACAGGGAAGCGATCAGCCCCAGCATTTT | CSAGQGSDQPQHF
TRBJ2-7 | NA | TRBV15 | TRBD2 | TGTGCCACCAGCAAGGAGGCGGGAGTCTCCTACGAGCAGTACTTC | CATSKEAGVSYEQYF
TRBJ1-2 | few | TRBV2 | TRBD1 | TGTGCCAGCACCCGGGACAGGGCCAACTATGGCTACACCTTC | CASTRDRANYGYTF
TRBJ1-5 | NA | TRBV27 | TRBD1 | TGTGCCAGCAGGGGACAGGGGTACAATCAGCCCCAGCATTTT | CASRGQGYNQPQHF
TRBJ2-7 | few | TRBV27 | NA | TGTGCCAGCAGTCCGCTGGGGAAGGTCTACGAGCAGTACTTC | CASSPLGKVYEQYF
TRBJ1-1 | few | TRBV3-1 | TRBD1 | TGTGCCAGCAGCCAAGGTAGGACAGGGAGGAACACTGAAGCTTTCTTT | CASSQGRTGRNTEAFF
TRBJ2-5 | many | TRBV29-1 | NA | TGCAGCGTTGATGCAGGGGTTGAGACCCAGTACTTC | CSVDAGVETQYF
TRBJ1-1 | few | TRBV11-2 | TRBD1 | TGTGCCAGCAGCTTAAAGACAGGGACCACTGAAGCTTTCTTT | CASSLKTGTTEAFF
TRBJ1-5 | few | TRBV19 | TRBD1 | TGTGCCAGTAGTATAGGCCTACCGGGACAGGGCACGGCCCAGCATTTT | CASSIGLPGQGTAQHF
TRBJ1-1 | NA | TRBV6-1 | NA | TGTGCCAGCAGTGAAAGGTGGGGGGCGACCACTGAAGCTTTCTTT | CASSERWGATTEAFF
TRBJ2-4 | NA | TRBV29-1 | NA | TGCAGCGTCTGGGCGGGTTCCAAAAACATTCAGTACTTC | CSVWAGSKNIQYF
TRBJ1-2 | many | TRBV5-1 | NA | TGCGCCAGCAGCTTGGATTTGGCCGGTAACTATGGCTACACCTTC | CASSLDLAGNYGYTF
TRBJ2-5 | few | TRBV6-1 | TRBD2 | TGTGCCAGCGGGGAGGGTCAAGAGACCCAGTACTTC | CASGEGQETQYF
TRBJ1-2 | NA | TRBV3-1 | NA | TGTGCCGGCAGCCAGGATAACTATGGCTACACCTTC | CAGSQDNYGYTF
TRBJ1-1 | many | TRBV27 | NA | TGTGCCAGCAGCTTATGGGGAGACACTGAAGCTTTCTTT | CASSLWGDTEAFF
TRBJ1-5 | few | TRBV7-2 | TRBD1 | TGTGCCAGCAGCTTTACAAGGCCAAACAGGGGTGCGCAGCCCCAGCATTTT | CASSFTRPNRGAQPQHF
TRBJ1-5 | few | TRBV7-3 | NA | TGTGCCAGCAGCTTATTAGGGCCGGATCAGCCCCAGCATTTT | CASSLLGPDQPQHF
TRBJ1-1 | many | TRBV6-1 | TRBD1 | TGTGCCAGCAGTGCGGGACAGGGCGGCGCTGAAGCTTTCTTT | CASSAGQGGAEAFF
TRBJ2-5 | NA | TRBV7-9 | NA | TGTGCCAGCAGCCACCCGGGGGGCCCCGAGACCCAGTACTTC | CASSHPGGPETQYF
TRBJ2-7 | NA | TRBV20-1 | NA | TGCAGTGCTACACCCGGACATCGATACGAGCAGTACTTC | CSATPGHRYEQYF
TRBJ1-1 | few | TRBV20-1 | NA | TGCAGTGCTTCCAGGACAGTTGAAGCTTTCTTT | CSASRTVEAFF
TRBJ2-7 | few | TRBV6-1 | TRBD2 | TGTGCCAGCAGTCGACTAGCGGGGGCCCTCGAAGAGCAGTACTTC | CASSRLAGALEEQYF
TRBJ1-1 | NA | TRBV6-2/TRBV6-3 | NA | TGTGCCAGCAGTGACCGAGGATGGGGGATCGCTGAAGCTTTCTTT | CASSDRGWGIAEAFF
TRBJ1-2 | NA | TRBV6-2/TRBV6-3 | NA | TGTGCCAGCAGGACGGACCCTTATGGCTACACCTTC | CASRTDPYGYTF
TRBJ1-1 | few | TRBV7-9 | NA | TGTGCCAGCAGCCAGGGAGGCCTGTGGGACACTGAAGCTTTCTTT | CASSQGGLWDTEAFF
TRBJ2-2 | few | TRBV27 | TRBD1 | TGTGCCAGCAGGTTAACGGGACAGGGGCCCGGGGAGCTGTTTTTT | CASRLTGQGPGELFF
TRBJ1-1 | many | TRBV6-1 | NA | TGTGCCAGCAAGGAAGCCATAGGGTGGAACACTGAAGCTTTCTTT | CASKEAIGWNTEAFF
TRBJ1-2 | few | TRBV7-9 | NA | TGTGCCAGCAGCCCCCCGTTAAAGGAGAACTATGGCTACACCTTC | CASSPPLKENYGYTF
TRBJ2-2 | few | TRBV12-3/TRBV12-4 | TRBD2 | TGTGCCAGCAGTTTACTAGCGGACACCGGGGAGCTGTTTTTT | CASSLLADTGELFF
TRBJ1-1 | NA | TRBV3-1 | NA | TGTGCCAGCAGCCAAGGGGCTGGGGGAGGATCTGAAGCTTTCTTT | CASSQGAGGGSEAFF
TRBJ1-5 | few | TRBV6-1 | NA | TGTGCCAGCAGTGATCCGGGGAATCAGCCCCAGCATTTT | CASSDPGNQPQHF
TRBJ2-7 | few | TRBV27 | NA | TGTGCCAGCAGTTCGGGGGGCCACTCCTACGAGCAGTACTTC | CASSSGGHSYEQYF
TRBJ1-4 | NA | TRBV5-5 | NA | TGTGCCAGCAGCTTGGGTGGACGGGGATCTAATGAAAAACTGTTTTTT | CASSLGGRGSNEKLFF
TRBJ1-2 | NA | TRBV3-1 | NA | TGTGCCAGCAGCCAAGTGGGCCTGGGCTACACCTTC | CASSQVGLGYTF
TRBJ1-2 | many | TRBV7-2 | NA | TGTGCCAGCAGCTTAGGGGGTTACTATGGCTACACCTTC | CASSLGGYYGYTF
TRBJ1-2 | NA | TRBV20-1 | NA | TGCAGTGCTAGAGATTTCGGGGGCCGTCATGGCTACACCTTC | CSARDFGGRHGYTF